This T cell receptor (beta chain) was recorded in a study of cytomegalovirus exposure and HLA in healthy donors. Study results and caveats: Trimming of TCR beta V- and J-genes showed a link, identified in a later analysis, to a missense DCLRE1C variant. Later, TCR association rates were found to vary by HLA locus, highest for DRB1 and lowest for HLA-C. A classifier reportedly called cytomegalovirus status with high sensitivity and specificity. In presence/absence analyses, roughly uniform sequencing depth across donors was assumed.

PCR involved 60 Vbeta and 13 Jbeta primers. Here immunoSEQ multiplex PCR was the method, and the copy in TCRdb shows in-frame clones only, minus some. The sample contains approximately 160,000 clones, roughly four fifths of which appear only once. Comment on this clone: The target antigen is unknown.

This TCR was sampled from a man aged 25-45 years in good health and CMV-seropositive. Sequenced input: PBMCs.

CDR3 nucleotides: TGTGCCAGCAGTGAACTGGGGGGTGGCACTGAAGCTTTCTTT. Its protein is CASSELGGGTEAFF. This chain links TRBV6-1 with TRBJ1-1; a possible D gene is TRBD1 (5 bases). Germline V gives CDR1 MNHNS, CDR2 SASEGT. The CDR3 extends over 14 amino acids. Trimming removed 2 bases at V and 4 bases at J, with 11 bases between.